Below, one TCR beta chain is given with its context. Profiled with immunoSEQ multiplex PCR; TCRdb holds only in-frame clones, not every one. The table has about 330,000 clones, almost 90% seen once; the top ten hold approximately 5%. Described treatment: some 20 received Ad26.COV2.S at low or high dose, single or two shots; several received placebo; per-sample allocation not given. On day 63 after the first injection, vaccine and placebo recipients gave samples. The sample comes from a study of Ad26.COV2.S vaccination and SARS-CoV-2 variants. This specimen was peripheral blood, taken in a trial of Ad26.COV2.S vaccine versus placebo. The receptor comes from a person between 18 and 65 years old who received the Ad26.COV2.S COVID-19 vaccine or a placebo.

CDR3 coding DNA: TGTGCCAGCAGCCAAGGTACAGGGGGACTAAAAAACTATGGCTACACCTTC. Translation: CASSQGTGGLKNYGYTF. The rearrangement links TRBV4-2 to TRBJ1-2, with 8 bases fitting TRBD1. The CDR3 totals 17 residues. Germline assignment: CDR1 LGHNA and CDR2 YNFKEQ. The V and J ends lost 1 base and 2 bases, in that order; junction bases with no gene match: 9.